This TCR beta chain emerged from a study of cytomegalovirus exposure and HLA in healthy donors. This CDR3 has 14 residues. In germline, CDR1 is LNHDA, CDR2 SQIVND (reference sequence). V lost 3 bases and J 0 bases, leaving 8 bases between the germline ends. As for this clone: Its antigen remains unidentified.

PCR employed 60 Vbeta and 13 Jbeta primers. The data were produced by immunoSEQ multiplex PCR, yet TCRdb's version contains in-frame clones alone and is incomplete. The data contain around 140,000 clones, roughly 9.8% of them singletons. Points from the study as a whole: Later analysis identified around 15,000 TCR beta sequences associated with HLA alleles, using a false discovery rate threshold of 0.05. Data from an earlier analysis indicated that most TCR beta V segments were productive either about 87% or about 30% of the time.

Specimen: PBMCs. The source of this sequence is a man aged 50 to 60 in good health and CMV-seronegative. The genes are TRBV19 and TRBJ1-1; D remains unclear. The CDR3 DNA reads as TGTGCCAGTAGTATTTCACACCTGAACACTGAAGCTTTCTTT. Translating it yields CASSISHLNTEAFF.